This T cell receptor (beta chain) was sequenced in a study of human T cells and chemical hapten exposure. Time point in this sample: patch test 1, 2 weeks after DPC sensitization. The treatment here: therapeutic diphenylcyclopropenone sensitization with weekly scalp DPC. Blood draws preceded each patch test application. Each CDR3 protein is one row after TCRdb ran MiXCR on the RACE reads. The sample shows some 380,000 distinct CDR3 sequences, about 4.4% of them seen only once. Germline V gives CDR1 MGHDK, CDR2 SYGVNS. V gave up 3 bases and J gave up 3 bases, with 5 bases separating them. This CDR3 contains 12 residues.

This TCR was sampled from a woman aged 50 to 60 with alopecia areata. Some clones in this sample may be carry-over from other donors' samples. The sample in question was whole blood, obtained in connection with sensitization to the hapten diphenylcyclopropenone (DPC). The J gene is TRBJ2-5, the V gene TRBV25-1; D not certain. The CDR3 DNA follows: TGTGCCAGCAGTGAGCCAAAAGAGACCCAGTACTTC. This gives the protein CASSEPKETQYF.